This T cell receptor (beta chain) was identified during a study of cytotoxic CD8 clonotypes in ibrutinib-treated CLL. Some clones are missing from TCRdb's copy, which holds only in-frame ones; the method was immunoSEQ multiplex PCR. Here the sample spans roughly 42,000 clones, 65% being singletons. Trimming took 0 bases from V and 5 from J, leaving 6 bases between them. The germline gives CDR1 SGHRS, CDR2 YFSETQ. CDR3 length: 13 residues. The TCR comes from a human donor with chronic lymphocytic leukemia. The chain employs TRBV5-1 and TRBJ2-1; no clear D. Material: PBMCs, obtained after 24 months of ibrutinib treatment. This chain's CDR3 is CASSLETHNEQFF. CDR3 DNA sequence: TGCGCCAGCAGCTTGGAAACTCACAATGAGCAGTTCTTC.